The 5 T cell receptor beta chains below come from one sample, sequenced in a study of blood T cell repertoires in COVID-19. TCRdb keeps only in-frame clones here, not all; method: immunoSEQ multiplex PCR. The sample contains about 320,000 clones, around 85% of which appear only once. The source material was PBMCs or T cells enriched from blood (not recorded which). Source of these receptors: a woman in her twenties or thirties who had been exposed to COVID-19.

The genes are TRBV16 and TRBJ2-5, with D possibly TRBD1 on 6 matching bases. Per the germline V gene, CDR1 is KGHSY and CDR2 is FQNENV. Trimming removed 2 bases at V and 0 bases at J, with 7 bases between. This CDR3 has 14 residues. The CDR3 DNA follows: TGTGCCAGCAGCCAAGGGGGCCACCAAGAGACCCAGTACTTC. Its translation: CASSQGGHQETQYF.

J is TRBJ1-2 and V is TRBV7-8, with D hard to call. CDR3 length: 14 residues. Deletions cut 1 base from V and 7 bases from J, with 13 bases between. The germline V gene encodes CDR1 SGHVS and CDR2 FQNEAQ. The DNA of the CDR3 is TGTGCCAGCAGCTTAGTTTATCAGGCTTCTGGCTACACCTTC. Its translation is CASSLVYQASGYTF.

The chain has TRBV6-6 and TRBJ2-3; 7 bases map to TRBD2. CDR1 is MNHNY and CDR2 is SVGAGI in the germline V gene (reference sequence). Trimming at V came to 4 bases and at J to 8 bases, leaving 15 bases not matched to a gene. CDR3 length: 16 amino acids. CDR3 DNA: TGTGCCAGCAGTTTGGCTTCAGCGGGGAGGTTGGTTACGCAGTATTTT. Protein product: CASSLASAGRLVTQYF.

J is TRBJ2-7 and V is TRBV3-1 (or the pseudogene TRBV3-2), with D possibly being TRBD1 (6 bases). V was pared by 6 bases and J by 0 bases, with 15 bases between. CDR1 is LGHDT, CDR2 YNNKEL, per germline (reference sequence). This CDR3 has 15 amino acids. This chain's CDR3 is CASSRDRISSYEQYF. CDR3 nucleotides: TGTGCCAGCAGTCGAGACAGGATTAGCTCCTACGAGCAGTACTTC.

This sequence joins TRBV6-8 and TRBJ1-4; D is possibly TRBD1 (5 bases). Trimming pared 6 bases from V and 0 bases from J, leaving 8 bases between. This CDR3 is built from 14 residues. Germline V gives CDR1 MNHGY, CDR2 SAAAGT. DNA of the CDR3: TGTGCCAGCAGGCGGACACCAACTAATGAAAAACTGTTTTTT. This sequence encodes CASRRTPTNEKLFF.